Below, 26 T cell receptor beta chains from the same sample are listed, as sequenced in a study of blood T cell repertoires in COVID-19. The table came from immunoSEQ multiplex PCR; TCRdb's copy has only in-frame clones and leaves some out. The table lists some 200,000 clones, 86% of them singletons. Sequenced material: peripheral blood. These receptors all stem from a woman aged 60-70 years with COVID-19, enrolled during active disease.

The V and J genes are TRBV29-1 and TRBJ1-5; TRBD1 is a possible D gene (5 bases). CDR3 size: 13 residues. Per germline, CDR1 SQVTM and CDR2 ANQGSEA. V dropped 4 bases and J dropped 3 bases, with 10 bases sitting between them. The CDR3 DNA follows: TGCAGCGTTGCTACAGGTTCCAATCAGCCCCAGCATTTT. This gives the protein CSVATGSNQPQHF.

The J gene is TRBJ2-2, the V gene TRBV10-3; D is perhaps TRBD2 (5 bases). This CDR3 spans 15 amino acids. The germline CDR1 and CDR2 sequences are ENHRY and SYGVKD. Trimming removed 3 bases from V and 4 bases from J, with 12 bases in between. The CDR3 DNA is TGTGCCATCAGTGAACGGCGGGTCGGCACCGGGGAGCTGTTTTTT. Protein product: CAISERRVGTGELFF.

The chain recombines TRBV30 with TRBJ2-7; 9 nucleotides align to TRBD1. Germline V gene lookup returns CDR1 GTSNPN and CDR2 SVGIG (reference sequence). There are 14 residues in the CDR3. Losses at the gene ends were 0 bases for V and 2 bases for J; bases not matched to a gene: 2. CDR3 sequence: CAWSVWTGAYEQYF. CDR3 bases: TGTGCCTGGAGTGTCTGGACAGGGGCCTACGAGCAGTACTTC.

The gene calls are TRBV24-1 and TRBJ2-1; perhaps TRBD1 as D (6 bases). CDR1 and CDR2 (germline): KGHDR, SFDVKD. V lost 4 bases and J 0 bases, leaving 12 bases between the germline ends. The CDR3 is 16 amino acids. The CDR3 is CATSDPGQNSYNEQFF. In DNA, the CDR3 is TGTGCCACCAGTGACCCGGGACAAAACTCCTACAATGAGCAGTTCTTC.

The V and J genes are TRBV6-5 and TRBJ1-2; D is undetermined. Germline lookup yields CDR1 MNHEY and CDR2 SVGAGI. This CDR3 has 11 residues. V lost 8 bases and J 3 bases, leaving 7 bases between the germline ends. Here the CDR3 reads CASGPDYGYTF. CDR3 sequence (DNA): TGTGCCAGCGGGCCCGACTATGGCTACACCTTC.

This clone was recorded only once. The chain couples TRBV24-1 to TRBJ2-4, with 11 bases matching TRBD2. The germline gives CDR1 KGHDR, CDR2 SFDVKD. CDR3 length: 17 residues. V was pared by 4 bases and J by 7 bases, with 11 bases of the junction left unmatched. The CDR3 reads CATSDPGLAGERNIQYF. The CDR3 DNA is TGTGCCACCAGTGACCCTGGACTAGCGGGCGAGCGTAACATTCAGTACTTC.

The V and J genes are TRBV5-1 and TRBJ2-1; D possibly corresponds to TRBD1 (6 bases). V dropped 5 bases and J dropped 3 bases, with 12 bases sitting between them. The CDR3 has 14 amino acids. Germline CDR1 reads SGHRS; CDR2 reads YFSETQ. The DNA for the CDR3 is TGCGCCAGCAGGACGTGGGACAACTACAATGAGCAGTTCTTC. This sequence encodes CASRTWDNYNEQFF.

This sequence joins TRBV7-2 and TRBJ1-1; 8 bases are shared with TRBD1. The ends lost 5 bases at V and 5 bases at J; junction bases unmatched: 7. The CDR3 has 14 amino acids. Germline V gene data show CDR1 as SGHTA and CDR2 as FQGNSA. The CDR3 region has the DNA TGTGCCAGCAGCACCGACAGGGGTGGGACTGAAGCTTTCTTT. This translates into CASSTDRGGTEAFF.

V gene TRBV6-1 combines with J gene TRBJ2-1; D ambiguous. This CDR3 comprises 15 residues. The V end was cut by 2 bases, the J end by 0 bases, with 8 bases between. Germline loops: CDR1 MNHNS, CDR2 SASEGT. The DNA for the CDR3 is TGTGCCAGCAGTGAATACAGTTTCTCCTACAATGAGCAGTTCTTC. Translated, it gives CASSEYSFSYNEQFF.

The V call is TRBV6-4, the J call TRBJ2-4; 8 nucleotides agree with TRBD2. The CDR3 length is 18 residues. The V and J ends lost 8 bases and 1 base, in that order; junction bases with no gene match: 16. Germline-derived CDR1 and CDR2 are MRHNA and SNTAGT. The CDR3 DNA follows: TGTGCCAGCTCCCGGACCCCCCCAAGCGGGAGTGCCAAAAACATTCAGTACTTC. Its protein is CASSRTPPSGSAKNIQYF.

This clone showed up just a few times. The chain couples TRBV30 to TRBJ1-6, with D unresolved. This CDR3 region has 14 residues. Trimming cost V 3 bases and J 1 base, with 7 bases left between them. Per germline, CDR1 GTSNPN and CDR2 SVGIG (reference sequence). The CDR3 DNA follows: TGTGCCTGGAGCTTAGAATCCTATAATTCACCCCTCCACTTT. It translates to CAWSLESYNSPLHF.

Points on this clone: Other nucleotide sequences in the sample specify the same CDR3. This chain connects TRBV14 to TRBJ1-4; possible D gene TRBD1, 5 bases. CDR3 length: 15 residues. Germline V gives CDR1 SGHDN, CDR2 FVKESK. The ends were cut back, 0 bases at V and 7 bases at J, with 12 bases in the middle. The CDR3 protein is CASSQDGGAGEKLFF. CDR3 sequence (DNA): TGTGCCAGCAGCCAAGATGGAGGGGCGGGTGAAAAACTGTTTTTT.

This clone came up a few times. The CDR3: CSVEGQGAGGYTF. CDR3 in DNA: TGCAGCGTAGAGGGACAGGGGGCGGGTGGCTACACCTTC. The chain recombines TRBV29-1 with TRBJ1-2; 12 positions agree with TRBD1. V lost 6 bases and J lost 7; bases outside the gene matches: 6. Germline V lookup: CDR1 SQVTM, CDR2 ANQGSEA. This CDR3 comprises 13 residues.

Remarks on this clone: The sample carries other DNA sequences with the same CDR3. This sequence joins TRBV12-3 or TRBV12-4 and TRBJ1-5; D may be TRBD1 (5 bases). V shed 5 bases and J shed 0 bases, with 5 bases lying between them. The CDR3 spans 13 residues. The CDR3 spells CASSQGSNQPQHF. CDR3 nucleotides: TGTGCCAGCAGTCAGGGTAGCAATCAGCCCCAGCATTTT.

The chain joins TRBV5-4 to TRBJ1-5; no firm D call. V dropped 1 base and J dropped 4 bases, with 12 bases sitting between them. The germline CDR1 and CDR2 sequences are SGHNT and YYREEE (reference sequence). The length of the CDR3 is 15 residues. The DNA of the CDR3 is TGTGCCAGCAGCTTGTCGGGTGGTGGGAATCAGCCCCAGCATTTT. This translates into CASSLSGGGNQPQHF.

The genes are TRBV14 and TRBJ1-2, with 7 bases that match TRBD1. This CDR3 has 14 amino acids. Germline CDR1 SGHDN, CDR2 FVKESK. Trimming removed 4 bases from V and 3 bases from J; junction bases left unmatched: 5. The CDR3 spells CASSLTGTDYGYTF. Here the CDR3 DNA reads TGTGCCAGCAGCCTAACCGGGACAGACTATGGCTACACCTTC.

The chain uses TRBV23-1 and TRBJ2-7; a possible D gene is TRBD1 (6 bases). TRBV23-1 is an open reading frame whose function is uncertain. Trimming took off 2 bases at V and 0 bases at J, with 11 bases between the two ends. This CDR3 spans 15 amino acids. CDR3 in amino acids: CASSQGTLISYEQYF. In DNA, the CDR3 is TGCGCCAGCAGTCAAGGGACACTCATCTCCTACGAGCAGTACTTC.

J is TRBJ1-6 and V is TRBV2; a weak D match, TRBD1 (5 bases). The V and J ends lost 7 bases and 6 bases respectively, with 13 bases between them. The CDR3 contains 14 residues. Per the germline V gene, CDR1 is SNHLY and CDR2 is FYNNEI. CDR3 coding DNA: TGTGCCAGCATCGTCGGACACATTAATTCACCCCTCCACTTT. Encoded protein: CASIVGHINSPLHF.

This chain connects TRBV5-1 to TRBJ2-7; D might be TRBD2 (6 bases). The CDR3 is made up of 15 amino acids. The germline CDR1 and CDR2 sequences are SGHRS and YFSETQ. V was trimmed by 0 bases and J by 2 bases, leaving 12 bases between them. The CDR3 DNA sequence: TGCGCCAGCAGCTTGGGACGGTCGGGGGCCTACGAGCAGTACTTC. This translates into CASSLGRSGAYEQYF.

The gene calls are TRBV19 and TRBJ1-6; the match to TRBD1 covers 11 bases. Germline V gene lookup returns CDR1 LNHDA and CDR2 SQIVND (reference sequence). J was trimmed by 10 bases and V by 2 bases; bases with no gene match: 7. The CDR3 is made up of 16 amino acids. CDR3 coding DNA: TGTGCCAGTAGTATAAGAGGACAGGGGGCACGATCACCCCTCCACTTT. Translation: CASSIRGQGARSPLHF.

The chain carries TRBV9 and TRBJ1-2; 10 nucleotides match TRBD1. Germline values: CDR1 SGDLS, CDR2 YYNGEE. The CDR3 runs 15 residues. V gave up 0 bases and J gave up 2 bases; unmatched junction bases: 1. The CDR3: CASSVAGQGNYGYTF. The CDR3 bases are TGTGCCAGCAGCGTAGCGGGACAGGGGAACTATGGCTACACCTTC.

This chain links TRBV12-3 or TRBV12-4 with TRBJ2-3; a weak D match, TRBD2 (6 bases). Trimming removed 8 bases at V and 0 bases at J, with 9 bases between. CDR3 size: 13 residues. The CDR3 DNA sequence: TGTGCCAGCCGCGCGGGAAGCACAGATACGCAGTATTTT. It is translated as CASRAGSTDTQYF.

This chain links TRBV7-9 with TRBJ1-2; no clear D gene. Trimming stripped 1 base from V and 2 bases from J, with 11 bases between. Looked up from germline, CDR1 is SEHNR and CDR2 is FQNEAQ (reference sequence). This CDR3 is built from 15 residues. Here the CDR3 DNA reads TGTGCCAGCAGCTTAGGCTGGACTCCAAACTATGGCTACACCTTC. Amino acid sequence: CASSLGWTPNYGYTF. The full variable domain, completed using reference TRBV7-9 and TRBJ1-2, is DTGVSQNPRHKITKRGQNVTFRCDPISEHNRLYWYRQTLGQGPEFLTYFQNEAQLEKSRLLSDRFSAERPKGSFSTLEIQRTEQGDSAMYLCASSLGWTPNYGYTFGSGTRLTVV.

This rearrangement joins TRBV29-1 to TRBJ1-3, with 9 bases fitting TRBD1. This CDR3 has 17 amino acids. V dropped 6 bases and J dropped 0; count of bases not matched to a gene: 12. Looked up from germline, CDR1 is SQVTM and CDR2 is ANQGSEA. The CDR3 nucleotides read TGCAGCGTACCCTTGGGGACAGGGACAAGCTCTGGAAACACCATATATTTT. This translates into CSVPLGTGTSSGNTIYF.

The chain employs TRBV18 and TRBJ2-7; 7 nucleotides agree with TRBD1. Germline assignment: CDR1 KGHSH and CDR2 LQKENI. CDR3 length: 14 amino acids. V was pared by 4 bases and J by 4 bases, with 7 bases of the junction left unmatched. DNA of the CDR3: TGTGCCAGCTCACAGGGACAGAGGGTGTACGAGCAGTACTTC. This gives the protein CASSQGQRVYEQYF. Full variable domain (missing parts from reference TRBV18 and TRBJ2-7): NAGVMQNPRHLVRRRGQEARLRCSPMKGHSHVYWYRQLPEEGLKFMVYLQKENIIDESGMPKERFSAEFPKEGPSILRIQQVVRGDSAAYFCASSQGQRVYEQYFGPGTRLTVT.

The rearrangement joins TRBV29-1 to TRBJ2-7; no definite D call. Trimming took 3 bases from V and 6 from J, leaving 3 bases between them. CDR3 length equals 9 residues. Germline V CDR1 and CDR2: SQVTM, ANQGSEA. CDR3 in DNA: TGCAGCGTTGATAGCGAGCAGTACTTC. Translation gives CSVDSEQYF.